The 11 T cell receptor beta chains below come from one sample, sequenced in a study of T cells after yellow fever vaccination. MiXCR, applied by TCRdb to the 5' RACE reads, yields one record per CDR3 protein. The sample lists 75,000 to 100,000 distinct CDR3 sequences, more than 7.5% seen once, with approximately 16% in the top ten. The sample in question was CD8+ T cells not binding an NS4B(214-222) dextramer, sorted from PBMCs, obtained approximately 15 days after the first yellow fever vaccination. These receptors came from a man younger than 35 who received the YFV17D yellow fever vaccine.

The chain joins TRBV20-1 to TRBJ2-5; D is undetermined. CDR1 and CDR2 (germline): DFQATT, SNEGSKA (reference sequence). The CDR3 length is 11 residues. V gave up 5 bases and J gave up 2 bases, with 6 bases separating them. CDR3 sequence (DNA): TGCAGTGCTGACCCTCAAGAGACCCAGTACTTC. This codes for CSADPQETQYF.

V usage is TRBV25-1 and J usage is TRBJ2-5; D gene uncertain. CDR3 length: 15 residues. Trimming removed 4 bases from V and 1 base from J, with 13 bases in between. CDR1 and CDR2 from the germline V gene are MGHDK and SYGVNS. The CDR3 region has the DNA TGTGCCAGCAGTGCTACCCAGGACGCCCAAGAGACCCAGTACTTC. This sequence encodes CASSATQDAQETQYF.

At least ten counts were recorded for this clonotype. The rearrangement uses TRBV21-1 and TRBJ1-5. TRBV21-1 is termed a pseudogene. The CDR3 sequence is 16 residues long. CDR3 residues: CASSHGGSFCNQPQHF. CDR3 DNA: TGTGCCAGCAGTCACGGAGGAAGTTTTTGCAATCAGCCCCAGCATTTT.

This rearrangement joins TRBV6-1 to TRBJ2-5; TRBD2 matches at 13 bases. The CDR3 extends over 16 amino acids. Losses at the gene ends were 6 bases for V and 2 bases for J; bases not matched to a gene: 6. Germline-derived CDR1 and CDR2 are MNHNS and SASEGT. The CDR3 sequence: CASSTRTSGGQETQYF. CDR3 bases: TGTGCCAGCAGCACCCGGACTAGCGGGGGTCAAGAGACCCAGTACTTC.

The genes are TRBV29-1 and TRBJ2-5; D tentatively reads TRBD1 or TRBD2 (6 bases each). CDR1 SQVTM and CDR2 ANQGSEA come from the germline V gene. The CDR3 contains 15 residues. Deletions cut 6 bases from V and 5 bases from J, with 22 bases between. The CDR3 protein is CSVPGGQDPMETQYF. For the CDR3, the DNA is TGCAGCGTCCCCGGGGGCCAGGACCCGATGGAGACCCAGTACTTC.

This clonotype has only a few counts. The chain joins TRBV6-2 or TRBV6-3 to TRBJ2-7, with 7 bases aligning to TRBD1. CDR3 length: 14 residues. J was trimmed by 2 bases and V by 6 bases; bases with no gene match: 7. Germline V gene data show CDR1 as MNHEY and CDR2 as SVGEGT. The CDR3 spells CASRTPDRPYEQYV. The DNA of the CDR3 is TGTGCCAGCAGAACCCCGGACAGGCCCTACGAGCAGTACGTC.

The chain couples TRBV9 to TRBJ2-4; weak D call: TRBD2 (7 bases). V lost 2 bases to trimming and J lost 7 bases, with 19 bases between them. This CDR3 has 16 amino acids. Germline CDR1 SGDLS, CDR2 YYNGEE. CDR3 amino acids: CASSVKFGGQANIQYF. In nucleotides, the CDR3 is TGTGCCAGCAGCGTCAAGTTCGGGGGGCAGGCGAACATTCAGTACTTC.

The rearrangement joins TRBV2 to TRBJ2-7; the match to TRBD1 covers 9 bases. This CDR3 is 15 amino acids long. The J segment lost 7 bases and the V segment lost 5 bases, leaving 12 bases of the junction unmatched. Germline values: CDR1 SNHLY, CDR2 FYNNEI. In DNA, the CDR3 is TGTGCCAGCAGTACTCGGGACAGGGTGAGTGGAGAGCAGTACTTC. Translating it yields CASSTRDRVSGEQYF.

There are a few counts of this clonotype. This chain links TRBV6-1 with TRBJ1-2, with no clear D. Deletions cut 5 bases from V and 4 bases from J, with 11 bases between. Germline V gene sequence: CDR1 MNHNS, CDR2 SASEGT. The CDR3 loop spans 13 amino acids. This chain's CDR3 is CASSRNSLYGYTF. The CDR3 bases are TGTGCCAGCAGTAGAAACAGCCTCTATGGCTACACCTTC.

J is TRBJ2-5 and V is TRBV28, with 10 positions matching TRBD1. The V and J ends lost 3 bases and 4 bases, in that order; junction bases with no gene match: 5. The CDR3 has 15 residues. Germline V CDR1 and CDR2: MDHEN, SYDVKM. The CDR3 bases are TGTGCCAGCAGTTTGGACAGGGGGGGAGGAGAGACCCAGTACTTC. Encoded protein: CASSLDRGGGETQYF.

This clonotype was observed many times. An end of the junction does not agree with germline; a read error may underlie this. The chain combines TRBV7-2 with TRBJ2-3; the D gene is possibly TRBD1 (6 bases). Germline V CDR1 and CDR2: SGHTA, FQGNSA. This CDR3 has 11 amino acids. The CDR3 DNA reads TGTGCCAGCAGCCCAGGGGCCCACCCGAATTTT. Its translation: CASSPGAHPNF.